This TCR beta chain was identified during a study of memory CD4+ T cells and cytomegalovirus serostatus. Across the whole study: Healthy Belgian adult donors included about nine CMV-positive and 20 to 30 CMV-negative people.

Single viable CD3+CD4+CD8-CD45RO+ cells were sorted as the memory CD4+ T cells. Serostatus was set by detecting CMV pp150, pp28, p38, p52 IgG. This clone was detected a few times. Its antigen remains unknown. The protocol was immunoSEQ multiplex PCR, while the TCRdb copy is restricted to in-frame clones and leaves out a portion. The sample contains around 53,000 clones, around four fifths of which appear only once. The study, taken as a whole, reports: The CMV-associated TCR signature appears largely within the CD4+ memory repertoire.

This TCR was sampled from an adult in good health and CMV-seropositive. Material for sequencing was memory CD4+ T cells from blood.

The CDR3 is CASETQGHTEAFF. The CDR3, as DNA: TGTGCCAGCGAGACACAGGGGCACACTGAAGCTTTCTTT. The J gene is TRBJ1-1, the V gene TRBV2; 7 bases line up with TRBD1. Per the germline V gene, CDR1 is SNHLY and CDR2 is FYNNEI. The CDR3 extends over 13 amino acids. With 8 bases clipped from V and 3 bases from J, the junction kept 6 bases outside the gene matches.